The clone carrying this T cell receptor beta chain was counted at least ten times. Its antigen is unknown. The data derive from a study of spatial heterogeneity in lung cancer. On the study more broadly: Sequences of the beta chain were consistently detected in greater numbers than alpha-chain sequences.

Notes on the study in general: Ubiquitous expanded tumor TCRs surfaced in blood more at resection than they did at follow-up.

Described time point: sample taken at primary tumor resection. Patients with untreated early-stage non-small cell lung cancer, numbering approximately 70, were the donors. The CDR3 loop spans 15 amino acids. V was pared by 4 bases and J by 7 bases, with 9 bases of the junction left unmatched. Looked up from germline, CDR1 is SGDLS and CDR2 is YYNGEE. TCRdb reprocessed the 5' RACE reads via MiXCR and lists one record per CDR3 protein. Found here are tens of thousands of distinct CDR3 sequences, about 7.2% of them singletons; the top ten hold over 11%. The V gene is TRBV9, the J gene TRBJ2-2; 8 bases are shared with TRBD1. This receptor was obtained from a male donor with early-stage non-small cell lung cancer. Sequenced material: PBMCs, taken at surgery. The CDR3 DNA is TGTGCCAGCAGCCCTTGGACAGGGCAGGGCGGGGAGCTGTTTTTT. Its protein is CASSPWTGQGGELFF.